The subject of this entry is one TCR beta chain. Its specific antigen is unknown. Base qualities are not provided; no much larger clone lies one nucleotide away. This sample was taken from a study of CD8 T cells in Susac syndrome (dated by TCRdb to the late 2010s). For context, the study as a whole: Of the Susac syndrome patients who were sequenced, five or six had clinically active disease and roughly 8 were in clinical remission. At blood withdrawal, Susac syndrome patients were either therapy-naive, taking corticosteroids (in some cases with IVIg as well), or taking IVIg alone. Whether CD8+ T cell activation and differentiation in Susac syndrome was antigen driven was tested using repertoire sequencing.

High-throughput TCR beta sequencing profiled peripheral blood CD8+ and CD4+ T cells from healthy donors, Susac syndrome patients and multiple sclerosis patients. Susac syndrome patients met recently defined diagnostic criteria for definite or probable disease. Bulk CD8+ and CD4+ T cells were purified by magnetic negative isolation, whereas CD8+ TEMRA cells were enriched by FACS. Blood was drawn into EDTA tubes, processed within 24 hours, and PBMCs were isolated by density gradient centrifugation. PBMCs intended for TCR sequencing were frozen in liquid nitrogen and were later thawed in a 37 degrees C water bath. The sorted or isolated CD4+, CD8+ and CD8+ TEMRA cells had a purity of 90% or higher. The CDR3 numbers 15 residues from cysteine through phenylalanine. Only the CDR3 DNA stays, 45 bases, in frame from base 1. V has 3 bases trimmed and J has 8 bases trimmed; junction bases matching no gene number 4.

The study at large found these results: No clonal expansion was detected in the CD4+ T cell repertoire of Susac syndrome patients. The TCR sequencing and HLA analysis was acknowledged to have included a relatively small number of individuals.

RNA was extracted using the RNeasy kit, and roughly 0.5 to 1 ug of the RNA was reverse transcribed with random hexamers. TCR beta CDR3 regions were amplified with the immunoSEQ multiplex PCR assay covering 54 Vbeta and 13 Jbeta segments. PCR amplification bias was corrected using a synthetic template baseline for primer optimization and computational correction. The authors processed their data as follows. Reads were assigned to V, D and J genes according to IMGT and analyzed in immunoSEQ Analyzer, with only productive sequences retained. Clonality was computed as one minus Shannon entropy normalized by log2 of the number of productive unique sequences. Public and private clones were assessed among the 100 most prevalent clones of each patient and control. Susac-specific clones were defined as absent from healthy and MS cohorts, roughly 1,100 published viral clones and other ImmuneACCESS disease sequences. The public reads were run again by TCRdb, first through fastp at Q25 and then through MiXCR, and only productive beta chains were kept. For every CDR3 protein sequence, its rows merge into one entry that carries the most common genes and DNA. TCRdb, not the authors, supplied the V and J calls. The sample yields about 200,000 distinct CDR3 sequences; roughly nine tenths were counted once. 0.085% to 0.09% of the sample is in the top ten clones.

This receptor was identified in a human donor with Susac syndrome. The specimen sequenced was CD4+ T cells from PBMCs. The sequence links TRBV12-3 or TRBV12-4 to TRBJ2-1; the junction holds 13 bases that match TRBD2. The CDR3 amino acid sequence is: CASSFGLAGEDEQFF. In nucleotides, the sequence is TGTGCCAGCAGTTTCGGACTAGCGGGAGAAGATGAGCAGTTCTTC.